This T cell receptor (beta chain) originates from a study of blood T cell repertoires in COVID-19. For the study at large: The United States, Italy and Spain supplied acute and convalescent COVID-19 samples. PBMCs, B-cell-depleted T cells, or T cells provided the cDNA or gDNA that made up the material.

After removal of 3 bases from V and 2 bases from J, the junction contained 3 bases not matched to a gene. This CDR3 spans 14 amino acids. In germline, CDR1 is SGDLS, CDR2 YYNGEE. Assignment of participants to cohorts was predicated upon participant-reported clinical history. In the authors' workflow: Researchers report that nucleated cell counts were estimated from reference gene primer amplification. Assay used: immunoSEQ multiplex PCR; TCRdb lists only in-frame clones, some missing. The DNA gave D and trimming, while V, J and clone size come from that table. The repertoire holds a few hundred thousand clones, with around 85% as singletons.

Material: PBMCs or T cells enriched from blood (not recorded which). The sequence derives from a middle-aged woman with acute COVID-19. V usage is TRBV9 and J usage is TRBJ2-7; TRBD1 aligns across 9 bases. The CDR3 is CASSGDRAPYEQYF. The CDR3 bases are TGTGCCAGCAGCGGGGACAGGGCCCCCTACGAGCAGTACTTC.